This T cell receptor beta chain was profiled in a study of regulatory T cells in long-lasting Graves disease. Study as a whole: Persistent Graves' disease denoted over 5 years of antithyroid drugs plus positive TSH receptor antibodies. Study observations and caveats: Favored usage of TRBV28, TRBJ1-2 and TRBJ2-5 was recorded in persistent disease. Exclusively peripheral blood, rather than thyroid tissue, was studied. The TCR repertoire of persistent Graves' patients was less diverse than that of newly diagnosed ones.

Time point noted: persistent/refractory GD, antithyroid drugs over 5 years with positive TRAb. PBMCs provided the RNA from which the TCR library was made. Comments on this clonotype: Its antigen remains unidentified.

Assembly of TCR beta libraries relied on iRepertoire HTBI primers together with Arm-PCR of CDR3 regions. One entry per CDR3 protein results from TCRdb running MiXCR on the multiplex PCR reads. The sample has 650,000 to 700,000 distinct CDR3 sequences, around 30% seen once. CDR1 and CDR2 (germline): SGHAT, FQNNGV. This CDR3 contains 15 residues. The germline V and J ends were trimmed by 6 bases and 0 bases, with 15 bases remaining between them. The TCR originated in a female donor with Graves disease. V gene TRBV11-2 combines with J gene TRBJ2-7; the D is unclear. Sequenced here: peripheral blood mononuclear cells (PBMCs), sampled when the disease was refractory, from a patient treated with antithyroid drugs. In DNA, the CDR3 is TGTGCCAGCAGAAAAGCCGGCCAGGTCTCCTACGAGCAGTACTTC. Translating it yields CASRKAGQVSYEQYF.